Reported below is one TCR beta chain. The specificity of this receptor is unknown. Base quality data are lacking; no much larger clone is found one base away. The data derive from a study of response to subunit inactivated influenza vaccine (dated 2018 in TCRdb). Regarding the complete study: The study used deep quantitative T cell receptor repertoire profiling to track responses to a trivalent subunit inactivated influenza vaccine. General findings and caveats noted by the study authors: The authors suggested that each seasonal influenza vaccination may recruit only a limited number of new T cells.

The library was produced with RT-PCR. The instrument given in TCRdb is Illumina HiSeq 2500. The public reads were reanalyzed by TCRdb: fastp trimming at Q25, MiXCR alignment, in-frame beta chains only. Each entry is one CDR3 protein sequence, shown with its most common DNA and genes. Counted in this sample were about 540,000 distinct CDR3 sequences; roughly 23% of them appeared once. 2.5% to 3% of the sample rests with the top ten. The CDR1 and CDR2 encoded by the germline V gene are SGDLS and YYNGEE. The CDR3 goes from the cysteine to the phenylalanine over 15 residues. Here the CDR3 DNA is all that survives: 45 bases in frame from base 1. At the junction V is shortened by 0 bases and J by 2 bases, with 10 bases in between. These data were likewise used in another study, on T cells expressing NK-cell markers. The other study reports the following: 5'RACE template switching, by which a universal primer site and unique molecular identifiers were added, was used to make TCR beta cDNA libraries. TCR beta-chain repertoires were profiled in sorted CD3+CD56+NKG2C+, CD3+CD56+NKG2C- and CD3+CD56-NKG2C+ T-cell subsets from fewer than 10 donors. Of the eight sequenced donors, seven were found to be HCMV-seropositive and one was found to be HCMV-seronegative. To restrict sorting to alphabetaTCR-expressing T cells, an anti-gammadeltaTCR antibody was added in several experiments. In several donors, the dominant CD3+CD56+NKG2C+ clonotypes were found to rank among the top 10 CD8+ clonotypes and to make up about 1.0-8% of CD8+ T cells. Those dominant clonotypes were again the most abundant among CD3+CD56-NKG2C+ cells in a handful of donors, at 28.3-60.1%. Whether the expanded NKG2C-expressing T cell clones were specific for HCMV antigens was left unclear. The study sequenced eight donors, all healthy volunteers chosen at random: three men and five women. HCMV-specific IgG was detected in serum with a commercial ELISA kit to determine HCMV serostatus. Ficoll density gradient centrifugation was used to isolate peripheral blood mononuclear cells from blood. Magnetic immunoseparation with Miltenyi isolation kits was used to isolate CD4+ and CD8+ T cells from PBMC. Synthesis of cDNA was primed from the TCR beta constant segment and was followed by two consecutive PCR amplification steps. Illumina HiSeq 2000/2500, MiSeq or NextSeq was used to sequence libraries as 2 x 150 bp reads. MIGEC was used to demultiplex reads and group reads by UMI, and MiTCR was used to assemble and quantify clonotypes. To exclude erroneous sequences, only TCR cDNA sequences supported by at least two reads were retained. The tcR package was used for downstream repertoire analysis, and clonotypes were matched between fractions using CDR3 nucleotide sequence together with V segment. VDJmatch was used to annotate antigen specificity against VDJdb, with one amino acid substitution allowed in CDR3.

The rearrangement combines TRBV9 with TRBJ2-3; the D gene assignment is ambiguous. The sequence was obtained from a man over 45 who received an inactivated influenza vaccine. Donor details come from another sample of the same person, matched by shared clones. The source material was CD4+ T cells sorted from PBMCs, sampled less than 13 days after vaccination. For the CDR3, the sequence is CASSVEGQATDTQYF. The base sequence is TGTGCCAGCAGCGTAGAGGGTCAGGCCACAGATACGCAGTATTTT.